This T cell receptor beta chain derives from a study of T cells in Graves' hyperthyroidism and ophthalmopathy. Study as a whole: Initial diagnosis, before any treatment, was when peripheral blood was collected. Findings and caveats of the study: Classification by a 13 V-J model distinguished ophthalmopathy from stable hyperthyroidism. In the blood, most expanded thyroid clonotypes above 0.001 appeared as well.

Germline lookup yields CDR1 SGHTA and CDR2 FQGNSA. The CDR3 has 16 residues. Trimming removed 5 bases at V and 1 base at J, with 15 bases between. This clonotype was seen a few times. The target antigen is unknown. Fresh peripheral blood, 10 ml, was the source of the PBMCs. Amplified regions were TCR beta CDR3 sequences from RNA transcripts. HTBI primers drove first-round RT-PCR of the TCR CDR3. TCRdb analysed the multiplex PCR reads with MiXCR anew, one entry per CDR3 protein. The top ten hold less than 30% of the sample, which has around 540,000 distinct CDR3 sequences, 15% to 20% seen once. The source of this sequence is a woman younger than 45 with Graves' ophthalmopathy. The J gene is TRBJ1-3, the V gene TRBV7-2; no firm D call. The sequencing sample was made of blood. DNA for the CDR3: TGTGCCAGCAGCCGAGACCCCTCTCCATCTGGAAACACCATATATTTT. This translates into CASSRDPSPSGNTIYF.